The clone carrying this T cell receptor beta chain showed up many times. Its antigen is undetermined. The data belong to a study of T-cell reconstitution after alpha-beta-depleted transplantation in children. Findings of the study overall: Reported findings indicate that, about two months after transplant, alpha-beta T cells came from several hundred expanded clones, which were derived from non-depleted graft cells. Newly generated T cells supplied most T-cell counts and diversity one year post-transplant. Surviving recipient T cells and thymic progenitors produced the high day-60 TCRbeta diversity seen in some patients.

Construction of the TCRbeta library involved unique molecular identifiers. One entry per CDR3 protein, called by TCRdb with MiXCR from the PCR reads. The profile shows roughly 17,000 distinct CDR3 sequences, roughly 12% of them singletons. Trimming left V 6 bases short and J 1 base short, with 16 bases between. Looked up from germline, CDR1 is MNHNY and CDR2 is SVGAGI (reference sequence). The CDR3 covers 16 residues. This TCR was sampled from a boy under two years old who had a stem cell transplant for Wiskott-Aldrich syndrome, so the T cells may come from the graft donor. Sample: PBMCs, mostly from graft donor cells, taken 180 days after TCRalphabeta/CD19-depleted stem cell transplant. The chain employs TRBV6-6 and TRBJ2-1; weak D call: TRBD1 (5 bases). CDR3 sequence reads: CASSIQATLSYNEQFF. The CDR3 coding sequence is TGTGCCAGCAGCATACAGGCGACTCTATCCTACAATGAGCAGTTCTTC.